One and the same sample provided the 18 T cell receptor beta chains below, sequenced in a study of beta chain features in type 1 diabetes. Study results and caveats: Moderately but significantly shorter TCRB CDR3s were found in Type 1 diabetes patients in all four CD4+ subsets.

Sequenced material consisted of expressed TCRB transcripts (all of the isolated RNA was reverse transcribed). Using immunoSEQ multiplex PCR, the repertoire was profiled, and TCRdb retains in-frame clones only, with some absent. In the table there are more than 250,000 clones, 13% to 15% of which are singletons. Which antigens these TCRs recognize remains unknown. The sequenced sample consisted of naive CD4+ T cells from blood. These receptors all come from a man aged 25 to 45 with type 1 diabetes.

This clone was seen only a few times. This chain connects TRBV5-4 to TRBJ2-1; 10 bases match TRBD1. The germline V gene has CDR1 SGHNT and CDR2 YYREEE (reference sequence). The length of the CDR3 is 15 residues. Trimming at V came to 4 bases and at J to 3 bases, leaving 4 bases not matched to a gene. CDR3 residues: CASSLGQGLYNEQFF. The CDR3 DNA is TGTGCCAGCAGCCTGGGACAGGGGCTCTACAATGAGCAGTTCTTC.

CDR3 coding DNA: TGTGCCAGCAGCCCTACAGGGGGGGATGAGCAGTTCTTC. It encodes CASSPTGGDEQFF. This sequence joins TRBV7-9 and TRBJ2-1, with a tentative D call TRBD1 (8 bases). The CDR3 is made up of 13 amino acids. Germline CDR1 is SEHNR and CDR2 is FQNEAQ (reference sequence). The V end lost 5 bases, the J end lost 8 bases, and 13 bases lay between the germline ends.

This clone was observed a few times. J is TRBJ1-1 and V is TRBV5-1; tentatively, D is TRBD1 (5 bases). Germline V gives CDR1 SGHRS, CDR2 YFSETQ. The CDR3 has 14 residues. V dropped 0 bases and J dropped 4 bases, with 10 bases sitting between them. CDR3 in amino acids: CASSLVMGPTEAFF. The CDR3 bases are TGCGCCAGCAGCTTGGTAATGGGGCCCACTGAAGCTTTCTTT.

This CDR3 reads CASSLGPSGANVLTF. The CDR3 DNA reads TGTGCCAGCAGCTTAGGCCCCTCCGGGGCCAACGTCCTGACTTTC. The genes are TRBV13 and TRBJ2-6; D unclear. CDR3 length: 15 amino acids. The V gene lost 0 bases and the J gene lost 4 bases, with 7 bases spanning the gap. The germline CDR1 and CDR2 sequences are PRHDT and FYEKMQ (reference sequence).

Here the CDR3 DNA reads TGTGCCAGCACCCGGGCTGGAAACACCATATATTTT. Translating it yields CASTRAGNTIYF. This chain connects TRBV7-2 to TRBJ1-3; D uncertain. The CDR3 runs 12 residues. The germline V gene has CDR1 SGHTA and CDR2 FQGNSA. V shed 7 bases and J shed 2 bases, with 6 bases lying between them.

This clone showed up just a few times. This chain links TRBV19 with TRBJ2-5; 9 nucleotides align to TRBD2. V dropped 3 bases and J dropped 5; count of bases not matched to a gene: 7. CDR1 is LNHDA and CDR2 is SQIVND in the germline V gene (reference sequence). This CDR3 is built from 15 residues. The DNA for the CDR3 is TGTGCCAGTAGTATTGTAGCGGGAGTCTCGGAGACCCAGTACTTC. Amino acid sequence: CASSIVAGVSETQYF.

The genes are TRBV5-4 and TRBJ2-7; 7 bases agree with TRBD1. Germline V lookup: CDR1 SGHNT, CDR2 YYREEE (reference sequence). The CDR3 spans 15 residues. V trimming: 0 bases; J trimming: 0 bases; junction bases outside the gene matches: 3. For the CDR3, the DNA is TGTGCCAGCAGCTTGGCCGGGACAGCCTCCTACGAGCAGTACTTC. Encoded protein: CASSLAGTASYEQYF.

This chain uses TRBV7-3 with TRBJ2-5; D might be TRBD2 (5 bases). CDR3 size: 14 residues. Trimming pared 5 bases from V and 1 base from J, leaving 11 bases between. Germline-derived CDR1 and CDR2 are SGHTA and FQGTGA. The CDR3 is CASSQSGSQETQYF. DNA for the CDR3: TGTGCCAGCAGCCAAAGCGGATCCCAAGAGACCCAGTACTTC.

V and J are TRBV9 and TRBJ2-3; no firm D call. Germline-derived CDR1 and CDR2 are SGDLS and YYNGEE. There are 13 residues in the CDR3. With 0 bases removed from V and 8 bases from J, the gap between germline ends came to 10 bases. CDR3 sequence (DNA): TGTGCCAGCAGCGTAGACACCTCGGGTACGCAGTATTTT. It is translated as CASSVDTSGTQYF. The variable domain in full, with the rest retrieved from reference TRBV9 and TRBJ2-3, is DSGVTQTPKHLITATGQRVTLRCSPRSGDLSVYWYQQSLDQGLQFLIQYYNGEERAKGNILERFSAQQFPDLHSELNLSSLELGDSALYFCASSVDTSGTQYFGPGTRLTVL.

This clone was counted between two and nine times. This chain joins TRBV28 and TRBJ2-2; 8 bases align to TRBD1. V shed 5 bases and J 1 base; nucleotides not matched to a gene: 6. Germline V CDR1 and CDR2: MDHEN, SYDVKM. The CDR3 sequence is 16 residues long. The CDR3, as DNA: TGTGCCAGCAGTGGGGCGGGGACAGGGAACACCGGGGAGCTGTTTTTT. Amino acid sequence: CASSGAGTGNTGELFF.

The rearrangement links TRBV7-2 to TRBJ1-2, with 9 bases aligning to TRBD1. This CDR3 contains 16 residues. Looked up from germline, CDR1 is SGHTA and CDR2 is FQGNSA. The ends lost 5 bases at V and 2 bases at J; junction bases unmatched: 9. This chain's CDR3 is CASSVVQGARNYGYTF. The CDR3 bases are TGTGCCAGCAGCGTAGTACAGGGGGCGCGGAACTATGGCTACACCTTC.

The chain links TRBV7-6 to TRBJ1-1; no firm D call. Trimming removed 1 base from V and 1 base from J, with 13 bases in between. This CDR3 region has 16 residues. The germline CDR1 and CDR2 sequences are SGHVS and FNYEAQ. The CDR3 loop is CASSLGANGGNTEAFF. Written as DNA, the CDR3 is TGTGCCAGCAGCTTAGGGGCCAATGGAGGGAACACTGAAGCTTTCTTT.

This chain joins TRBV2 and TRBJ2-7; D perhaps matches TRBD2 (6 bases). V dropped 6 bases and J dropped 7 bases, with 19 bases sitting between them. This CDR3 region has 14 residues. The V gene's germline CDR1 is SNHLY and CDR2 FYNNEI. The CDR3 sequence: CASSWTTERGEQYF. CDR3 nucleotide sequence: TGTGCCAGCAGCTGGACTACCGAGCGAGGGGAGCAGTACTTC.

The chain employs TRBV21-1 and TRBJ2-7; the table's TRBD1 call for D was not verified on the DNA. TRBV21-1 represents a pseudogene. This CDR3 comprises 15 residues. CDR3 in DNA: TGTGCCAGCAGCAACAACGAACATCCACGTTACGAGCAGTACTTC. Protein sequence: CASSNNEHPRYEQYF.

Notes on this clone: At the DNA level, this CDR3 is encoded by other sequences in the same sample as well. The V and J genes are TRBV9 and TRBJ2-1, with D hard to call. V was pared by 1 base and J by 1 base, with 9 bases between. The germline CDR1 and CDR2 sequences are SGDLS and YYNGEE. CDR3 length equals 15 residues. CDR3 nucleotides: TGTGCCAGCAGCGTAATTGGCTCGTCCTACAATGAGCAGTTCTTC. As protein: CASSVIGSSYNEQFF. Full variable domain (missing parts from reference TRBV9 and TRBJ2-1): DSGVTQTPKHLITATGQRVTLRCSPRSGDLSVYWYQQSLDQGLQFLIQYYNGEERAKGNILERFSAQQFPDLHSELNLSSLELGDSALYFCASSVIGSSYNEQFFGPGTRLTVL.

Comment on this clone: Additional DNA sequences in this sample encode the identical CDR3. This rearrangement joins TRBV5-1 to TRBJ2-5; possibly TRBD2 for D (6 bases). Germline CDR1 is SGHRS and CDR2 is YFSETQ. Trimming stripped 0 bases from V and 2 bases from J, with 8 bases between. CDR3 length: 14 residues. CDR3 bases: TGCGCCAGCAGCTTGGGGGACTCTCAAGAGACCCAGTACTTC. It encodes CASSLGDSQETQYF.

V gene TRBV28 combines with J gene TRBJ2-1; 10 bases are a match to TRBD2. The CDR3 is made up of 14 amino acids. Germline V lookup: CDR1 MDHEN, CDR2 SYDVKM. V shed 6 bases and J 4 bases; nucleotides not matched to a gene: 3. This CDR3 reads CASRAGGSYNEQFF. The CDR3 nucleotides read TGTGCCAGCAGAGCGGGAGGGAGTTACAATGAGCAGTTCTTC.

V and J are TRBV4-2 and TRBJ1-2, with D possibly TRBD1 on 6 matching bases. Germline V gene data show CDR1 as LGHNA and CDR2 as YNFKEQ. The CDR3 length is 15 residues. Trimming removed 0 bases at V and 5 bases at J, with 13 bases between. The CDR3 protein is CASSQEKGGEYGYTF. The CDR3 DNA sequence: TGTGCCAGCAGCCAAGAAAAAGGGGGGGAGTATGGCTACACCTTC.